Each of the 10 T cell receptor beta chains below was sequenced from the same sample in a study of CD8+ T cells in alopecia areata. Extracted RNA was reverse transcribed into cDNA, the sequencing template. Using immunoSEQ multiplex PCR, the repertoire was profiled, and TCRdb retains in-frame clones only, with some absent. Of some 180,000 clones in the sample, 40% to 65% were seen once. Treatment in this sample: oral pan-JAK inhibitor, 5-10 mg twice daily. The sequencing used CD8+ T cells sorted from blood, collected around week 52, from a patient treated with tofacitinib. The receptors stem from a human donor with alopecia areata.

The chain employs TRBV5-1 and TRBJ1-1, with D perhaps matching TRBD1 (6 bases). This CDR3 comprises 14 residues. Germline CDR1 and CDR2: SGHRS and YFSETQ. V was trimmed by 0 bases and J by 2 bases, leaving 8 bases between them. CDR3 nucleotides: TGCGCCAGCAGCTTGGCACAGGGTAACACTGAAGCTTTCTTT. This sequence encodes CASSLAQGNTEAFF.

V gene TRBV5-1 combines with J gene TRBJ1-2; 8 bases match TRBD1. The CDR3 loop spans 15 amino acids. The V gene's germline CDR1 is SGHRS and CDR2 YFSETQ. V trimming: 3 bases; J trimming: 4 bases; junction bases outside the gene matches: 8. CDR3 loop: CASSSTTGEGYGYTF. In DNA form, the CDR3 reads TGCGCCAGCAGCTCTACGACAGGGGAGGGCTATGGCTACACCTTC.

This clone was found once. The chain uses TRBV9 and TRBJ2-7; a possible D gene is TRBD1 (6 bases). Germline CDR1 reads SGDLS; CDR2 reads YYNGEE. V shed 4 bases and J shed 6 bases, with 11 bases lying between them. This CDR3 is 12 amino acids long. CDR3 nucleotide sequence: TGTGCCAGCAGCCAGGGGTCTGGCGAGCAGTACTTC. Encoded protein: CASSQGSGEQYF. The full variable domain, in which reference TRBV9 and TRBJ2-7 provide the parts outside the CDR3, is DSGVTQTPKHLITATGQRVTLRCSPRSGDLSVYWYQQSLDQGLQFLIQYYNGEERAKGNILERFSAQQFPDLHSELNLSSLELGDSALYFCASSQGSGEQYFGPGTRLTVT.

This clone was seen just once. The chain couples TRBV20-1 to TRBJ1-4; D not certain. CDR3 length: 10 residues. CDR1 DFQATT and CDR2 SNEGSKA come from the germline V gene (reference sequence). V lost 5 bases to trimming and J lost 11 bases, with 9 bases between them. CDR3 DNA sequence: TGCAGTGCTTCTGGGGATAAACTGTTTTTT. Amino acids: CSASGDKLFF.

This chain connects TRBV4-1 to TRBJ2-2; 10 bases are a match to TRBD2. Germline CDR1 and CDR2: MGHRA and YSYEKL. The CDR3 totals 15 residues. The trim removed 1 base at V and 5 bases at J, leaving 1 base unmatched. The CDR3 nucleotides read TGCGCCAGCAGCCAAGCACTAGCGGGGACCGGGGAGCTGTTTTTT. Residues: CASSQALAGTGELFF.

The sample holds one count of this clone. The chain links TRBV30 to TRBJ2-1; TRBD2 agrees at 10 bases. The V and J ends lost 3 bases and 8 bases, in that order; junction bases with no gene match: 13. The CDR3 consists of 16 residues. Per the germline V gene, CDR1 is GTSNPN and CDR2 is SVGIG (reference sequence). The CDR3 spells CAWSQDRAGGRHEQFF. CDR3 nucleotides: TGTGCCTGGAGCCAAGACCGAGCGGGGGGGCGGCATGAGCAGTTCTTC.

The gene calls are TRBV6-5 and TRBJ2-1; D might be TRBD2 (6 bases). Per the germline V gene, CDR1 is MNHEY and CDR2 is SVGAGI. V dropped 3 bases and J dropped 9 bases, with 15 bases sitting between them. CDR3 length: 14 amino acids. For the CDR3, the DNA is TGTGCCAGCAGTTATACGGGGGACTCGGGTGAGCAGTTCTTC. Its translation is CASSYTGDSGEQFF.

V is TRBV6-5 and J is TRBJ2-3; D is uncertain. Germline values: CDR1 MNHEY, CDR2 SVGAGI. This CDR3 is 13 amino acids long. Trimming took 8 bases from V and 5 from J, leaving 14 bases between them. CDR3 sequence (DNA): TGTGCCAGCGCCGCACAACGAAGAGATACGCAGTATTTT. Translation gives CASAAQRRDTQYF.

The chain carries TRBV7-6 and TRBJ2-7, with D possibly being TRBD2 (5 bases). CDR3 length equals 13 residues. Looked up from germline, CDR1 is SGHVS and CDR2 is FNYEAQ. Trimming shortened V by 5 bases and J by 4 bases, and 12 bases separated the two germline ends. CDR3 region: CASSPDWQYEQYF. The CDR3 region has the DNA TGTGCCAGCAGCCCGGACTGGCAGTACGAGCAGTACTTC.

This chain connects TRBV30 to TRBJ2-7; 8 nucleotides line up with TRBD2. Per the germline V gene, CDR1 is GTSNPN and CDR2 is SVGIG (reference sequence). Trimming cost V 0 bases and J 6 bases; bases outside gene matches: 7. This CDR3 is built from 14 residues. The CDR3 sequence is CAWSVDSGAIEQYF. DNA for the CDR3: TGTGCCTGGAGTGTAGATAGCGGGGCGATCGAGCAGTACTTC.